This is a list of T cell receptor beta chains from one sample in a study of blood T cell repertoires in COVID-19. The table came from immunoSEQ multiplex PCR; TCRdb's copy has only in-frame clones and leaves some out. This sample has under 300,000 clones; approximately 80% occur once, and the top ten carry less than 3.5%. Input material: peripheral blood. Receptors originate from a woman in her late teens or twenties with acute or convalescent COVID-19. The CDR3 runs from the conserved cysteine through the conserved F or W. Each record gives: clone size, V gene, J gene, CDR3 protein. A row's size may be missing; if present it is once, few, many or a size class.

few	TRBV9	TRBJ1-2	CASTPGIKVGYTF
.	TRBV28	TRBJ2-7	CASSPTGSREQYF
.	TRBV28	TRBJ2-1	CASSFTGLGTSSYNEQFF
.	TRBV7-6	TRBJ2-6	CASSLARGTVTAVGNVLTF
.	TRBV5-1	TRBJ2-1	CASSTWTGKSSYNEQFF
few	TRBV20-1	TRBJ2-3	CSASSSGSSADTQYF
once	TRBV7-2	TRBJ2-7	CASSLVQGSYEQYF
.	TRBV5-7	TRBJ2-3	CASSCLGERGYTDTQYF
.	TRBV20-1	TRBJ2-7	CSASSGSHEQYF
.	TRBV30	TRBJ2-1	CAWRPSGSSFHLFF
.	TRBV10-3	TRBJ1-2	CAISAGTGVYGYTF
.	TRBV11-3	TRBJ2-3	CASSPDRDGDTQYF
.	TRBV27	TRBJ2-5	CASSLLRSQETQYF
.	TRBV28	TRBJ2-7	CASRPRGGVTSGNELGYEQYF
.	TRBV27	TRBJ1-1	CASSRQGRTEAFF
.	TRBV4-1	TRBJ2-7	CASSQDRTVGDRGYEQYF
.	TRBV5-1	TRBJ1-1	CASSPSGLTGGPEAFF
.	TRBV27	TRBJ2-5	CASSLRTSGRRETQYF
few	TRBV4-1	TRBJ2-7	CASSQASQAAYEQYF
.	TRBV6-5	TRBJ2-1	CASSYEAAGEQFF
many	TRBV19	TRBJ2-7	CASSNGIAPAYEQYF
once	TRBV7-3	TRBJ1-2	CASSQDRESGYTF
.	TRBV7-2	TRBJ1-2	CASRLSVQGLYGYTF
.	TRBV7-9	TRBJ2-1	CASSPPSGSSYNEQFF
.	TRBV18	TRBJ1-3	CASSPPRQGANTIYF
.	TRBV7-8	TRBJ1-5	CASSLGLGVGNQPQHF
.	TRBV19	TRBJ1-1	CASRDAGQLNTEAFF
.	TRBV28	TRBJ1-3	CASSFNGAGKGNTIYF
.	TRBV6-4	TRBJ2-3	CASSDSKGGADTQYF
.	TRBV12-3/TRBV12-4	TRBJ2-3	CASSLLVATQYF
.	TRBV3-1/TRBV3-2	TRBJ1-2	CASSLTGGAGYGYTF
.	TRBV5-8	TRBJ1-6	CASSFPQGVGSPLHF
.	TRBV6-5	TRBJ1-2	CASSGGSYGYTF
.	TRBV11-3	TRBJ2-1	CASSLSGGRSNEQFF
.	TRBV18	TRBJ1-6	CASSPPWEGGSSYNSPLHF
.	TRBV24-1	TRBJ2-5	CATSDPTGLAETQYF
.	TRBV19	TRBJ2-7	CASSIGQGMDEQYF
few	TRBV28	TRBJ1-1	CASTVLRANTEAFF
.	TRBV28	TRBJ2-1	CASSPAGLAGSNEQFF
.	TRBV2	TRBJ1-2	CSIHDSYGYTF
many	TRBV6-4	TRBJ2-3	CASSELAGGGSDTQYF
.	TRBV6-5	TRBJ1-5	CASRPTGEGNQPQHF
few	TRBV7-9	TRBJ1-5	CASSLNEDQPQHF
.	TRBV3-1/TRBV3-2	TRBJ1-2	CASSPEFPAYGYTF
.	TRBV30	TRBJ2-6	CAWNPYSGANVLTF
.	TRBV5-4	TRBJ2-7	CASSLNRAGGSSYEQYF
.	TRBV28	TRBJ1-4	CASSPPGLGNEKLFF
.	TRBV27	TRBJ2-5	CASSYAGGETQYF
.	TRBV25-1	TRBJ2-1	CASSEWGLAGPAYNEQFF
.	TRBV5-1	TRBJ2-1	CASSFSGSYNEQFF
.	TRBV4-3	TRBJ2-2	CASSQRGTYAGELFF
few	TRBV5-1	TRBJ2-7	CASSLGSRGLISYEQYF
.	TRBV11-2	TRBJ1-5	CASSLDSPEPQHF
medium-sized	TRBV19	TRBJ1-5	CALGGQGAPNQPQHF
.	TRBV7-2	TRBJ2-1	CASSQTYRTQSYNEQFF
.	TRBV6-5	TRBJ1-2	CASSTGQAIYGYTF
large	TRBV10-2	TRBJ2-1	CASSGWASGRAYEQFF
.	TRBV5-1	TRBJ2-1	CASSVAHGSYNEQFF
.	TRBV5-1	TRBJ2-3	CASSSAGGANTQYF